One and the same sample provided the 16 T cell receptor beta chains below, sequenced in a study of technical replicates of blood from a few donors. Repertoires were generated with immunoSEQ multiplex PCR, while TCRdb's copy carries only in-frame clones and drops some. The sample includes about 70,000 clones, approximately 96% of them seen just once. Material: T cells isolated from PBMCs. Source of these receptors: a human donor in good health.

This rearrangement joins TRBV11-2 to TRBJ1-1, with D tentatively TRBD1 (5 bases). CDR3 length: 15 residues. Germline V gene sequence: CDR1 SGHAT, CDR2 FQNNGV. Trimming pared 5 bases from V and 5 bases from J, leaving 18 bases between. The CDR3 reads CASSGATWGDTEAFF. CDR3 in DNA: TGTGCCAGCAGCGGTGCTACGTGGGGGGATACTGAAGCTTTCTTT.

This rearrangement joins TRBV7-9 to TRBJ1-2, with 7 nucleotides matching TRBD1. This CDR3 comprises 12 residues. V lost 5 bases, J lost 8 bases, and 5 bases stayed unmatched. The germline CDR1 and CDR2 sequences are SEHNR and FQNEAQ (reference sequence). The CDR3 DNA follows: TGTGCCAGCAGCCCAGGGGGGATCGGCTACACCTTC. Its protein is CASSPGGIGYTF.

The chain recombines TRBV6-1 with TRBJ2-6, with D possibly TRBD1 on 6 matching bases. CDR3 length equals 15 residues. Germline lookup yields CDR1 MNHNS and CDR2 SASEGT. V was shortened by 4 bases and J by 0 bases, with 7 bases between the two germline ends. DNA of the CDR3: TGTGCCAGCAGTGGGACAGCCTCTGGGGCCAACGTCCTGACTTTC. This sequence encodes CASSGTASGANVLTF.

The chain links TRBV25-1 to TRBJ2-2; TRBD2 aligns across 10 bases. V lost 3 bases to trimming and J lost 0 bases; unmatched junction nucleotides: 1. This CDR3 is built from 16 residues. Per germline, CDR1 MGHDK and CDR2 SYGVNS. CDR3: CASSEGTSANTGELFF. DNA for the CDR3: TGTGCCAGCAGTGAGGGGACTAGCGCGAACACCGGGGAGCTGTTTTTT.

V and J are TRBV2 and TRBJ1-5; 7 bases match TRBD1. The CDR3 covers 15 residues. J was trimmed by 2 bases and V by 5 bases; bases with no gene match: 6. Germline values: CDR1 SNHLY, CDR2 FYNNEI. CDR3 loop: CASSYRGLGNQPQHF. The CDR3 nucleotides are TGTGCCAGCAGTTACAGGGGATTGGGCAATCAGCCCCAGCATTTT. The variable domain in full, completed from reference TRBV2 and TRBJ1-5, reads EPEVTQTPSHQVTQMGQEVILRCVPISNHLYFYWYRQILGQKVEFLVSFYNNEISEKSEIFDDQFSVERPDGSNFTLKIRSTKLEDSAMYFCASSYRGLGNQPQHFGDGTRLSIL.

The chain couples TRBV11-3 to TRBJ2-1, with 9 bases lining up with TRBD1. CDR1 is SGHNT, CDR2 YENEEA, per germline. The CDR3 has 15 residues. J was trimmed by 4 bases and V by 3 bases; bases with no gene match: 4. CDR3 DNA: TGTGCCAGCAGCTTCCGGGACAGGGAGTACAATGAGCAGTTCTTC. This sequence encodes CASSFRDREYNEQFF.

This chain connects TRBV28 to TRBJ1-5; D gene uncertain. The V and J ends lost 4 bases and 4 bases respectively, with 8 bases between them. The V gene's germline CDR1 is MDHEN and CDR2 SYDVKM. The CDR3 extends over 13 amino acids. The CDR3 loop is CASSYGLNQPQHF. The CDR3 region has the DNA TGTGCCAGCAGTTATGGCTTAAATCAGCCCCAGCATTTT.

CDR3 in amino acids: CASSERGGLNTEAFF. In DNA, the CDR3 is TGCGCCAGCAGTGAGAGGGGCGGATTGAACACTGAAGCTTTCTTT. This rearrangement joins TRBV10-1 to TRBJ1-1; TRBD1 is a possible D gene (5 bases). Germline-derived CDR1 and CDR2 are WNHNN and SYGVQD (reference sequence). Trimming removed 2 bases at V and 0 bases at J, with 10 bases between. The length of the CDR3 is 15 residues.

The CDR3 DNA is TGTGCCAGCTCACGACAGGGCAATCAGCCCCAGCATTTT. It is translated as CASSRQGNQPQHF. The J gene is TRBJ1-5, the V gene TRBV25-1, with D perhaps TRBD1 (6 bases). Trimming left V 8 bases short and J 2 bases short, with 10 bases between. CDR3 length: 13 amino acids. Germline CDR1 is MGHDK and CDR2 is SYGVNS.

The rearrangement joins TRBV19 to TRBJ2-3, with D possibly being TRBD2 (6 bases). The CDR3 is made up of 15 amino acids. V dropped 0 bases and J dropped 3 bases, with 10 bases sitting between them. Germline-derived CDR1 and CDR2 are LNHDA and SQIVND (reference sequence). The CDR3 nucleotides are TGTGCCAGTAGTATAGATCGGGAGTTAACAGATACGCAGTATTTT. It translates to CASSIDRELTDTQYF.

The chain links TRBV6-5 to TRBJ1-1; 8 nucleotides line up with TRBD1. This CDR3 region has 16 residues. Trimming cost V 4 bases and J 8 bases; bases outside gene matches: 15. Per the germline V gene, CDR1 is MNHEY and CDR2 is SVGAGI. CDR3 sequence reads: CASSSLGQGRKGEAFF. CDR3 in DNA: TGTGCCAGCAGTTCATTAGGACAGGGTAGGAAAGGGGAAGCTTTCTTT.

The chain is built from TRBV12-2 and TRBJ2-3; the table calls TRBD2, which could not be checked here. TRBV12-2 constitutes a pseudogene. The CDR3 sequence is 17 residues long. In nucleotides, the CDR3 is TGTGCAAGTCGCCCCTTTTACCAGCGGATGGGTACAGATACGCAGTATTTT. Translating it yields CASRPFYQRMGTDTQYF.

CDR3 sequence: CASYNRVAGEKYEQYF. DNA for the CDR3: TGTGCCAGTTATAATAGGGTAGCGGGAGAGAAATACGAGCAGTACTTC. V gene TRBV28 combines with J gene TRBJ2-7, with TRBD2 matching over 9 bases. This CDR3 spans 16 amino acids. The V gene's germline CDR1 is MDHEN and CDR2 SYDVKM. V shed 9 bases and J 4 bases; nucleotides not matched to a gene: 16.

The chain recombines TRBV4-2 with TRBJ2-1; 10 positions agree with TRBD2. The germline V gene encodes CDR1 LGHNA and CDR2 YNFKEQ. V was pared by 2 bases and J by 6 bases, with 7 bases of the junction left unmatched. This CDR3 comprises 16 residues. This chain's CDR3 is CASSQRAGTSANEQFF. CDR3 in DNA: TGTGCCAGCAGCCAACGCGCCGGGACTAGCGCCAATGAGCAGTTCTTC.

Comments on this clone: At one end the junction does not follow the germline gene, possibly because of a read error. The chain recombines TRBV6-5 with TRBJ2-7; D is unclear. The germline V gene encodes CDR1 MNHEY and CDR2 SVGAGI. This CDR3 contains 11 residues. CDR3 residues: CASSYSNEQYF. CDR3 coding DNA: TGTGCCAGCAGTTACTCCAACGAGCAGTACTTC.

The chain recombines TRBV6-5 with TRBJ2-5; TRBD1 aligns across 11 bases. The CDR3 runs 15 residues. After removal of 6 bases from V and 4 bases from J, the junction contained 7 bases not matched to a gene. In germline, CDR1 is MNHEY, CDR2 SVGAGI. CDR3 coding DNA: TGTGCCAGCAGCCCGGGACAGGGGGTAGGAGAGACCCAGTACTTC. This translates into CASSPGQGVGETQYF.